The clone carrying this TCR beta chain showed up just a few times. The TCRbeta library was prepared with unique molecular identifiers. From the PCR reads, TCRdb called clonotypes with MiXCR, one entry per CDR3 protein. The repertoire holds 490,000 or so distinct CDR3 sequences, with around 12% as singletons. This sample was taken from a study of T-cell reconstitution after alpha-beta-depleted transplantation in children. V lost 0 bases, J lost 0 bases, and 9 bases lay in between. CDR3 length: 16 amino acids. Germline CDR1 and CDR2: SGHRS and YFSETQ. V gene TRBV5-1 combines with J gene TRBJ2-2, with unresolved D. Sample: PBMCs from the stem cell graft donor, taken from the stem cell graft. The sequence was obtained from a human donor who donated a stem cell graft to a child with combined immunodeficiency. CDR3: CASSLEFNANTGELFF. In nucleotides, the CDR3 is TGCGCCAGCAGCTTGGAATTCAACGCGAACACCGGGGAGCTGTTTTTT. Supplemented by reference TRBV5-1 and TRBJ2-2, the full variable domain reads KAGVTQTPRYLIKTRGQQVTLSCSPISGHRSVSWYQQTPGQGLQFLFEYFSETQRNKGNFPGRFSGRQFSNSRSEMNVSTLELGDSALYLCASSLEFNANTGELFFGEGSRLTVL.